One sample yielded the 22 T cell receptor beta chains listed below, sequenced in a study of cytomegalovirus exposure and HLA in healthy donors. The PCR used 60 Vbeta and 13 Jbeta primers. The table came from immunoSEQ multiplex PCR; TCRdb's copy has only in-frame clones and leaves some out. The sample consists of some 110,000 clones, about four fifths of them appearing once. Sequencing was carried out using PBMCs. The receptors shown here come from a man aged 25 to 45 in good health and CMV-seropositive.

The gene calls are TRBV7-3 and TRBJ1-1; a possible D gene is TRBD1 (6 bases). With 2 bases removed from V and 8 bases from J, the gap between germline ends came to 18 bases. The CDR3 contains 15 residues. Germline V gives CDR1 SGHTA, CDR2 FQGTGA. In nucleotides, the CDR3 is TGTGCCAGCAGCTTAGGGGGCGTAGATCAAGCCGAAGCTTTCTTT. Protein product: CASSLGGVDQAEAFF.

The rearrangement joins TRBV6-1 to TRBJ1-5, with no clear D. Germline V gene sequence: CDR1 MNHNS, CDR2 SASEGT. CDR3 length: 12 residues. Trimming removed 7 bases at V and 4 bases at J, with 8 bases between. CDR3 DNA sequence: TGTGCCAGCACTAACCCGAATCAGCCCCAGCATTTT. Translating gives CASTNPNQPQHF.

V is TRBV5-1 and J is TRBJ2-3, with 10 bases lining up with TRBD2. The CDR3 is 17 amino acids. With V trimmed by 0 bases and J by 6 bases, 10 bases remained unmatched. Germline V lookup: CDR1 SGHRS, CDR2 YFSETQ. In DNA form, the CDR3 reads TGCGCCAGCAGCTTGGTGGTAGCGGGAGGAGGGGAGGATACGCAGTATTTT. Its protein product is CASSLVVAGGGEDTQYF.

CDR3 protein: CASSLGLAGGPGTDTQYF. In DNA form, the CDR3 reads TGTGCCAGCAGCTTGGGACTAGCGGGAGGGCCCGGCACAGATACGCAGTATTTT. The chain has TRBV13 and TRBJ2-3; 16 bases are shared with TRBD2. Trimming removed 3 bases from V and 1 base from J; junction bases left unmatched: 4. The CDR3 consists of 18 residues. Germline V gene data show CDR1 as PRHDT and CDR2 as FYEKMQ (reference sequence). Complete variable domain (other parts from reference TRBV13 and TRBJ2-3): AAGVIQSPRHLIKEKRETATLKCYPIPRHDTVYWYQQGPGQDPQFLISFYEKMQSDKGSIPDRFSAQQFSDYHSELNMSSLELGDSALYFCASSLGLAGGPGTDTQYFGPGTRLTVL.

V and J are TRBV30 and TRBJ2-7; 9 nucleotides align to TRBD2. This CDR3 comprises 14 residues. Trimming at V came to 3 bases and at J to 0 bases, leaving 3 bases not matched to a gene. Germline V gives CDR1 GTSNPN, CDR2 SVGIG (reference sequence). The CDR3 reads CAWSRLAASYEQYF. The CDR3 DNA is TGTGCCTGGAGCCGACTAGCGGCCTCCTACGAGCAGTACTTC. The entire variable domain, with the rest obtained from reference TRBV30 and TRBJ2-7, is as follows: SQTIHQWPATLVQPVGSPLSLECTVEGTSNPNLYWYRQAAGRGLQLLFYSVGIGQISSEVPQNLSASRPQDRQFILSSKKLLLSDSGFYLCAWSRLAASYEQYFGPGTRLTVT.

The rearrangement uses TRBV11-2 and TRBJ1-4; 7 bases map to TRBD1. The CDR3 is 16 amino acids. The junction had 7 bases not matched to a gene; V was cut back by 2 bases and J by 4 bases. The germline V gene has CDR1 SGHAT and CDR2 FQNNGV. CDR3 protein: CASSLTPGQFNEKLFF. DNA of the CDR3: TGTGCCAGCAGCTTAACACCGGGACAGTTTAATGAAAAACTGTTTTTT.

The chain has TRBV21-1 and TRBJ1-4; TRBD1 is taken as the D call from the table, unchecked against the DNA. TRBV21-1 counts as a pseudogene. This CDR3 has 18 amino acids. DNA for the CDR3: TGTGCCAGCAGCAATGGGATCGTCAGGGCTGCAACTAATGAAAAACTGTTTTTT. Translated, it gives CASSNGIVRAATNEKLFF.

This clone was counted between two and nine times. This chain joins TRBV28 and TRBJ2-3, with D tentatively TRBD1 (5 bases). CDR1 is MDHEN, CDR2 SYDVKM, per germline. The CDR3 spans 15 residues. V was trimmed by 6 bases and J by 3 bases, leaving 16 bases between them. The chain's CDR3 is CASRSRKAGTDTQYF. The CDR3 DNA follows: TGTGCCAGCAGATCCCGGAAGGCAGGGACAGATACGCAGTATTTT.

The chain combines TRBV5-1 with TRBJ1-6; D possibly corresponds to TRBD1 (6 bases). From germline, CDR1 is SGHRS and CDR2 YFSETQ. The CDR3 sequence is 14 residues long. The V gene lost 3 bases and the J gene lost 10 bases, with 14 bases spanning the gap. CDR3 nucleotides: TGCGCCAGCAGCTCAGGGGAAATGGGGTCACCCCTCCACTTT. It yields the protein CASSSGEMGSPLHF.

The chain joins TRBV12-5 to TRBJ1-1, with 11 positions matching TRBD1. The V and J ends lost 4 bases and 1 base, in that order; junction bases with no gene match: 8. Germline-derived CDR1 and CDR2 are LGHNT and FRNRAP. The CDR3 loop spans 17 amino acids. The CDR3 is CASGWIGQGARNTEAFF. The CDR3 nucleotides read TGTGCTAGTGGTTGGATAGGACAGGGGGCGAGGAACACTGAAGCTTTCTTT.

This chain joins TRBV6-1 and TRBJ2-7; possibly TRBD2 for D (6 bases). Trimming stripped 2 bases from V and 0 bases from J, with 11 bases between. The CDR3 consists of 15 residues. From germline, CDR1 is MNHNS and CDR2 SASEGT. The DNA for the CDR3 is TGTGCCAGCAGTGAAAGGGACGGGAGCTCCTACGAGCAGTACGTC. As protein: CASSERDGSSYEQYV.

This clone was recorded once. The genes are TRBV18 and TRBJ1-6; D remains ambiguous. The CDR3 runs 14 residues. Germline assignment: CDR1 KGHSH and CDR2 LQKENI. V lost 2 bases and J lost 5, with 7 bases in between. CDR3 in DNA: TGTGCCAGCTCACCAGAGACACATAATTCACCCCTCCACTTT. It yields the protein CASSPETHNSPLHF.

J is TRBJ2-5 and V is TRBV10-2; the match to TRBD2 covers 11 bases. V was clipped by 6 bases and J by 0 bases; unmatched bases: 12. The germline V gene encodes CDR1 WSHSY and CDR2 SAAADI. The CDR3 is 18 residues long. CDR3 amino acids: CASRKGTSGILYQETQYF. The CDR3 DNA is TGCGCCAGCAGAAAGGGGACTAGCGGAATTCTGTACCAAGAGACCCAGTACTTC.

This chain connects TRBV15 to TRBJ2-7, with 16 bases matching TRBD2. The CDR3 is 16 amino acids. The V gene's germline CDR1 is LNHNV and CDR2 YYDKDF (reference sequence). V lost 5 bases and J lost 7; bases outside the gene matches: 8. The CDR3 DNA sequence: TGTGCCACCAGCCGCATGCCGGGACTAGCGGGGGGGGAGCAGTACTTC. Its protein is CATSRMPGLAGGEQYF.

This chain connects TRBV5-1 to TRBJ2-3; 10 bases line up with TRBD2. Looked up from germline, CDR1 is SGHRS and CDR2 is YFSETQ. The CDR3 has 14 amino acids. After removal of 7 bases from V and 1 base from J, the junction contained 3 bases not matched to a gene. The CDR3 DNA follows: TGCGCCAGCTCGGGGACTAGCGGCACAGATACGCAGTATTTT. It specifies CASSGTSGTDTQYF.

The chain employs TRBV5-1 and TRBJ2-1, with 8 bases lining up with TRBD1. Per the germline V gene, CDR1 is SGHRS and CDR2 is YFSETQ. The CDR3 loop spans 15 amino acids. V dropped 2 bases and J dropped 4; count of bases not matched to a gene: 5. The CDR3 protein is CASSLIGQGYNEQFF. The CDR3 DNA reads TGCGCCAGCAGCTTAATAGGACAGGGATACAATGAGCAGTTCTTC.

The rearrangement uses TRBV15 and TRBJ1-2, with 9 nucleotides matching TRBD1. Trimming at V came to 0 bases and at J to 7 bases, leaving 6 bases not matched to a gene. The CDR3 has 15 amino acids. From germline, CDR1 is LNHNV and CDR2 YYDKDF (reference sequence). CDR3 sequence: CATSREGQGGGGYTF. The CDR3 DNA reads as TGTGCCACCAGCAGAGAGGGACAGGGAGGAGGTGGCTACACCTTC.

The CDR3 coding sequence is TGTGCCAGCAGAATGCCTGGGACAGCTTCCTACGAGCAGTACTTC. It translates to CASRMPGTASYEQYF. The chain uses TRBV28 and TRBJ2-7, with 7 bases identical to TRBD1. CDR1 is MDHEN and CDR2 is SYDVKM in the germline V gene. The CDR3 spans 15 residues. With 6 bases clipped from V and 1 base from J, the junction kept 9 bases outside the gene matches.

This clone was detected ten times or more. CDR3 in DNA: TGTGCCAGCAGCCGACTAGCGGGGGCGGGGACCGGGGAGCTGTTTTTT. It specifies CASSRLAGAGTGELFF. This chain links TRBV7-3 with TRBJ2-2, with 12 positions matching TRBD2. Germline V gene lookup returns CDR1 SGHTA and CDR2 FQGTGA. The junction had 6 bases not matched to a gene; V was cut back by 5 bases and J by 5 bases. The CDR3 extends over 16 amino acids.

The rearrangement joins TRBV25-1 to TRBJ2-3, with TRBD2 matching 7 bases. This CDR3 has 14 amino acids. Unmatched junction bases numbered 6, after V lost 7 bases and J lost 2 bases. The germline V gene encodes CDR1 MGHDK and CDR2 SYGVNS. DNA for the CDR3: TGTGCCAGCATGGGAGGGACGATCACAGATACGCAGTATTTT. It translates to CASMGGTITDTQYF.

The chain joins TRBV10-1 to TRBJ2-2; 11 nucleotides agree with TRBD1. CDR1 is WNHNN and CDR2 is SYGVQD in the germline V gene (reference sequence). The CDR3 totals 14 residues. The trim removed 4 bases at V and 7 bases at J, leaving 2 bases unmatched. This CDR3 reads CASSGTGGRGELFF. The CDR3 DNA reads TGCGCCAGCAGTGGGACAGGGGGCCGCGGGGAGCTGTTTTTT.

This chain links TRBV6-1 with TRBJ1-5; a possible D gene is TRBD1 (6 bases). This CDR3 spans 15 amino acids. The germline V gene has CDR1 MNHNS and CDR2 SASEGT. V dropped 3 bases and J dropped 6 bases, with 15 bases sitting between them. The CDR3, as DNA: TGTGCCAGCAGTGATGCAGGGGTCAGTTCTCAGCCCCAGCATTTT. Translating it yields CASSDAGVSSQPQHF.